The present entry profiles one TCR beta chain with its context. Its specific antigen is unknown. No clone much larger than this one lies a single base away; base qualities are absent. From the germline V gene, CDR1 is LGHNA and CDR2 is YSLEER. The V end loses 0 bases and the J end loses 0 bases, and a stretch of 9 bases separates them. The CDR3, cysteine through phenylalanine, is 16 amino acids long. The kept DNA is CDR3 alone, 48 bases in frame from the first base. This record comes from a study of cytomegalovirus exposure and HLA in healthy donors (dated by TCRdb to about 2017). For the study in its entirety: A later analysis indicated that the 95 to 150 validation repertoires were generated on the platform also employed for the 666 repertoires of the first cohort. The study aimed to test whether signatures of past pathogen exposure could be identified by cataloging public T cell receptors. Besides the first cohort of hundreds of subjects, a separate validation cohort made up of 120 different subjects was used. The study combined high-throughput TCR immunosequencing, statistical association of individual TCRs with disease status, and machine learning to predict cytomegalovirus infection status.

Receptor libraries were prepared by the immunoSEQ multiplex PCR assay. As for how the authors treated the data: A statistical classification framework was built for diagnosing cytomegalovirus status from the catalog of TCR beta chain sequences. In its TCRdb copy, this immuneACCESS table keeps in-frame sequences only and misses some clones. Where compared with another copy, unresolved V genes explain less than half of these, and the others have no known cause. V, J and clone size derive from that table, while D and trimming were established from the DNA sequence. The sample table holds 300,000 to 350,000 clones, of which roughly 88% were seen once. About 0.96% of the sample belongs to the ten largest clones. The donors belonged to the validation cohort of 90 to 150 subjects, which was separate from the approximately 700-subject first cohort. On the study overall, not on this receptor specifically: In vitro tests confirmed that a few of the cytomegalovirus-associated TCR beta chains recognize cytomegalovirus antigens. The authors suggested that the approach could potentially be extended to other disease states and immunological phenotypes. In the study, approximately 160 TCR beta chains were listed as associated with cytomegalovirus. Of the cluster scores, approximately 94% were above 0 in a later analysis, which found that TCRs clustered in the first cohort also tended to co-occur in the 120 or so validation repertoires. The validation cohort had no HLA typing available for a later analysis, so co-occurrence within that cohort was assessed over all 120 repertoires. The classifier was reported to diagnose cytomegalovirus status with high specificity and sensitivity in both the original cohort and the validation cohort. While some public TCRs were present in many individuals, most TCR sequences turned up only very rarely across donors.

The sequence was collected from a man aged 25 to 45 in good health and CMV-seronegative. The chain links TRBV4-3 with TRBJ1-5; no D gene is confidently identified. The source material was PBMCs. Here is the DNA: TGCGCCAGCAGCCAAGATCTAACGTATAGCAATCAGCCCCAGCATTTT. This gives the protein CASSQDLTYSNQPQHF.